This entry lists 15 T cell receptor beta chains sequenced from one sample in a study of blood T cells in healthy people across ages. For the second PCR, which ran for about 7 to 11 cycles, a sample-barcoded 5' primer and a J-beta primer mix were used. From the 5' RACE reads, TCRdb called clonotypes with MiXCR, one entry per CDR3 protein. The sample includes about 1.1 million distinct CDR3 sequences, roughly two fifths seen only once; the top ten take around 13%. The sequenced sample consisted of blood. Every receptor here comes from a man aged 18-30 years in good health.

This chain links TRBV9 with TRBJ2-1; TRBD1 or TRBD2 may be the D gene (5 bases each). Germline V gene sequence: CDR1 SGDLS, CDR2 YYNGEE. Trimming removed 0 bases at V and 5 bases at J, with 18 bases between. The CDR3 sequence is 17 residues long. The CDR3, as DNA: TGTGCCAGCAGCGTAGGAGGTTCGGGGCGAACCCACAATGAGCAGTTCTTC. As protein: CASSVGGSGRTHNEQFF.

The J gene is TRBJ2-1, the V gene TRBV3-1; D not resolved. The CDR3 consists of 11 residues. Germline V gene data show CDR1 as LGHDT and CDR2 as YNNKEL (reference sequence). Trimming cost V 1 base and J 12 bases, with 7 bases left between them. This CDR3 reads CASSQGSPQFF. The CDR3 DNA sequence: TGTGCCAGCAGCCAAGGTAGCCCGCAGTTCTTC.

This clonotype was counted between two and nine times. The chain links TRBV20-1 to TRBJ2-3, with 12 bases lining up with TRBD2. The CDR3 length is 17 residues. V gave up 5 bases and J gave up 5 bases; unmatched junction bases: 14. In germline, CDR1 is DFQATT, CDR2 SNEGSKA (reference sequence). The CDR3 sequence: CSAPWPLAGGAGDTQYF. The CDR3, as DNA: TGCAGTGCTCCCTGGCCCCTAGCGGGGGGGGCTGGAGATACGCAGTATTTT.

This clonotype was observed a handful of times. The V gene is TRBV6-5, the J gene TRBJ1-1, with 8 bases that match TRBD1. From germline, CDR1 is MNHEY and CDR2 SVGAGI. The V gene end was trimmed by 6 bases and the J gene end by 6 bases; junction bases not matched to a gene: 12. The CDR3 covers 15 residues. The CDR3 nucleotides read TGTGCCAGCAGGTCCGACAGGGGAACAGGTGCTGAAGCTTTCTTT. Amino acid sequence: CASRSDRGTGAEAFF.

This clonotype was seen only a few times. The V and J genes are TRBV6-6 and TRBJ1-5; D is unresolved. CDR3 length: 15 amino acids. V was cut by 2 bases and J by 3 bases, with 11 bases left in between. Germline assignment: CDR1 MNHNY and CDR2 SVGAGI (reference sequence). The DNA of the CDR3 is TGTGCCAGCAGTTACAGGACTCGTCTCAATCAGCCCCAGCATTTT. Translated: CASSYRTRLNQPQHF.

The genes are TRBV4-3 and TRBJ1-4; possible D gene TRBD1, 6 bases. The ends were cut back, 0 bases at V and 6 bases at J, with 11 bases in the middle. The germline V gene has CDR1 LGHNA and CDR2 YSLEER. The CDR3 consists of 15 residues. CDR3 coding DNA: TGCGCCAGCAGCCAAGAACGGCAGGGGTATGAAAAACTGTTTTTT. It translates to CASSQERQGYEKLFF.

The chain uses TRBV4-1 and TRBJ2-3; D ambiguous. V gave up 5 bases and J gave up 4 bases, with 19 bases separating them. This CDR3 has 16 residues. Germline CDR1 MGHRA, CDR2 YSYEKL. CDR3 sequence: CASSSGPRARSDTQYF. The CDR3 region has the DNA TGCGCCAGCAGCTCCGGGCCCCGCGCCCGTTCAGATACGCAGTATTTT.

This clonotype turned up a few times. V and J are TRBV12-3 or TRBV12-4 and TRBJ2-1; the match to TRBD1 covers 8 bases. J gave up 8 bases and V 2 bases, and 5 bases lay outside the gene matches. The CDR3 sequence is 14 residues long. This CDR3 is CASSLPGGIYEQFF. The CDR3 DNA follows: TGTGCCAGCAGTTTACCAGGGGGCATTTATGAGCAGTTCTTC.

The chain recombines TRBV6-5 with TRBJ2-7, with D perhaps assigned TRBD1 or TRBD2 (5 bases each). The germline V gene encodes CDR1 MNHEY and CDR2 SVGAGI. Trimming took off 6 bases at V and 1 base at J, with 13 bases between the two ends. The CDR3 is made up of 14 amino acids. This chain's CDR3 is CASSFGARSYEQYF. The CDR3 DNA follows: TGTGCCAGCAGCTTCGGGGCCAGATCCTACGAGCAGTACTTC.

The chain combines TRBV20-1 with TRBJ1-1; TRBD1 is a possible D gene (6 bases). Germline CDR1 and CDR2: DFQATT and SNEGSKA (reference sequence). The CDR3 contains 14 residues. Deletions cut 6 bases from V and 1 base from J, with 15 bases between. The CDR3: CSAAGGRGNTEAFF. The CDR3 nucleotides read TGCAGTGCCGCAGGAGGCAGGGGGAACACTGAAGCTTTCTTT.

Remarks on this clonotype: Its ends do not fully match the called genes, so a read error is possible. The chain carries TRBV28 and TRBJ1-2, with D uncertain. Germline V lookup: CDR1 MDHEN, CDR2 SYDVKM. This CDR3 comprises 12 residues. This chain's CDR3 is CAISSTDGGYTF. The CDR3 DNA is TGTGCCATCAGTTCCACAGATGGTGGCTACACCTTC.

This clonotype was picked up one time. V gene TRBV6-1 combines with J gene TRBJ2-2; TRBD1 aligns across 7 bases. CDR1 and CDR2 from the germline V gene are MNHNS and SASEGT. The trim removed 8 bases at V and 1 base at J, leaving 7 bases unmatched. The CDR3 covers 15 residues. The CDR3 region is CASGITGVNTGELFF. The CDR3 region has the DNA TGTGCCAGCGGGATAACAGGGGTGAACACCGGGGAGCTGTTTTTT.

Of note for this clonotype: A much larger clone is a single base away; this may be a read error. This chain connects TRBV15 to TRBJ1-2; D ambiguous. The CDR3 contains 14 residues. Germline lookup yields CDR1 LNHNV and CDR2 YYDKDF (reference sequence). The CDR3 here is CATSRDLSAYDYTF. The CDR3 DNA follows: TGTGCCACCAGCAGAGATTTGAGCGCCTATGACTACACCTTC.

The chain combines TRBV4-1 with TRBJ1-1; D not certain. CDR3 size: 16 residues. Germline V CDR1 and CDR2: MGHRA, YSYEKL. V was shortened by 0 bases and J by 2 bases, with 13 bases between the two germline ends. The CDR3 nucleotides are TGCGCCAGCAGCCAAGATCTTCCCAGCCCCAACACTGAAGCTTTCTTT. Residues: CASSQDLPSPNTEAFF.

The chain uses TRBV10-3 and TRBJ1-1; D uncertain. There are 12 residues in the CDR3. V was cut by 5 bases and J by 1 base, with 5 bases left in between. Germline values: CDR1 ENHRY, CDR2 SYGVKD. The CDR3 DNA is TGTGCCATCAGTCAGCGGAACACTGAAGCTTTCTTT. Protein: CAISQRNTEAFF.